This T cell receptor beta chain appears in the sequencing data of a study of cytomegalovirus exposure and HLA in healthy donors (dated by TCRdb to about 2017). Notes on the research overall: In an earlier analysis of roughly 500 of the donors, 276 Gb of sequence data and just under 120 million unique TCR beta sequences from approximately 180 million T cells were reported. Approximately 300 gigabases of sequencing data and 70 million to 85 million unique TCR sequences were included in an early release covering 550 to 800 HLA-typed donors. Of the roughly 400 genotyped donors, less than 90% were placed in the genetic ancestry cluster associated with self-reported Caucasian donors. The aim of the study was to test whether cataloging public T cell receptors could identify signatures of past pathogen exposure. The study profiled the T cell repertoires of about 720 subjects by immunosequencing and related them to cytomegalovirus serostatus. A separate validation cohort of 100 to 150 different subjects was used in addition to the roughly 720-subject first cohort. High-throughput TCR immunosequencing, statistical association of individual TCRs with disease status, and machine learning were combined to predict cytomegalovirus infection status. A later analysis re-analyzed previously published TCR beta repertoires from 500 to 700 donors and added high-resolution HLA genotyping to study TCR occurrence patterns. Rather than using new phenotypic data, the later analysis identified candidate immune exposures from TCR beta sequences and from how often those sequences occurred across donors. An earlier analysis of more than 450 of the donors used high-throughput TCR beta sequencing to judge whether each TCR beta V gene segment behaved as functional or pseudogenic. Alongside the repertoire data, information on donor age, sex, ethnicity and CMV serostatus was compiled. A later genetic analysis used genome-wide SNP genotypes for about 55% of the 666 donors, treating that subset as a discovery cohort. Every discovery cohort repertoire had been produced on one sequencing platform. Both class I and class II loci were covered by HLA typing, at four-digit resolution. The number of typed donors differed by locus: roughly 629-640 for A, B, C, DRB1 and DQB1; approximately 540 for DQA1; 606 for DPA1; and about 450 for DPB1. About five DR-DQ haplotypes were treated as single units for association and clustering because of strong linkage in the cohort. Across around 400 genotyped donors of the cohort, an average of roughly 250,000 unique TCR beta nucleotide sequences per donor were sequenced, and 15% to 20% of those sequences were non-productive. The full study reports these points: Because counts were too low, about 17 rarely observed V segments, including chromosome 9 orphons, were excluded from the earlier analysis of 587 of the donors. Some IMGT-functional V segments, including TRBV6-2 and TRBV6-3, could not be distinguished by the 87-base-pair reads and were therefore excluded. A further reported finding was that TCR beta sequences accurately predicted the HLA-A and HLA-B alleles for most subjects in the first cohort. Most TCR sequences were seen in very few donors, while some public TCRs were found in many individuals. It was suggested by the authors that the approach could potentially be generalized to other disease states and immunological phenotypes. The classifier was reported to diagnose cytomegalovirus status with high specificity and sensitivity in both the original and validation cohorts. CMV serostatus was the only immune exposure information available for the cohort. In a later analysis, around 17,000 TCR beta sequences were associated with specific HLA alleles at a false discovery rate of 0.05. In the study, around 160 TCR beta chains were listed as associated with cytomegalovirus. In this cohort, only TCR beta chains were sequenced, and detectable features were limited by the absence of alpha or paired-chain data. In vitro tests confirmed that a few of the cytomegalovirus-associated TCR beta chains recognize cytomegalovirus antigens. In an earlier analysis of some 540 of the donors, most TCR beta V segments appeared in productive rearrangements about 87% or about 30% of the time, broadly matching IMGT annotations. According to a later analysis, most CMV-associated TCR beta chains appeared to be HLA-restricted, and the HLA associations seemed to be driven largely by CMV exposure. The presence/absence analyses assumed that sequencing depth was roughly uniform across donors, and that assumption may not be true. In a later analysis, TCR association rates were found to vary across HLA loci, with the most associated TCRs seen for DRB1 alleles and the fewest for HLA-C alleles. Correlated functional status among segregating V segments might reflect linkage disequilibrium, but an unknown experimental factor could not be ruled out. Assigning TCR associations to individual alleles was difficult when HLA alleles, especially DR and DQ, strongly co-occurred. In a later analysis, HLA-associated TCR beta chains were found to be more clonally expanded and to have lower generation probabilities than equally common non-associated chains. V-gene and J-gene trimming of TCR beta chains was associated with a missense DCLRE1C variant in a later genetic analysis, and the association was replicated in an independent cohort. Compared with the approximately 710-donor mean, donors in an Asian-associated ancestry cluster had fewer N-insertions in productive TCRs, according to a later genetic analysis. A cluster of highly shared sequence variants was judged likely to be a technical artifact of the sequencing pipeline. Several of the top co-occurrence clusters appeared to be linked to parvovirus B19, influenza, CMV and Epstein-Barr virus, according to a later analysis. HLA typing was unavailable for some donors at each locus, so association tests used only the typed subset.

In total, 600 or so healthy bone marrow donors made up the cohort. At the time of sampling, every cohort member was nominally healthy, though immune exposures that went unrecorded were likely present. CMV serostatus was recorded as positive for just under 300 and negative for about 50% of the 666 cohort members, whereas no CMV serostatus was recorded for the donor in question. Each donor provided a peripheral blood sample, and peripheral blood mononuclear cells were used for TCR beta sequencing. The Qiagen DNeasy Blood Extraction Kit was used to extract genomic DNA from the blood cell samples. CDR3 length: 13 amino acids, cysteine to phenylalanine. CDR3 DNA only is kept here, 39 bases in frame from base 1. The germline ends are 11 bases apart after V is trimmed by 4 bases and J by 6 bases. Via the germline V gene (reference sequence), CDR1 is SGHKS and CDR2 YYEKEE. Libraries came from the immunoSEQ multiplex PCR assay. For the multiplex PCR, a mixture combining 60 forward primers for TCR Vbeta segments and 13 reverse primers for TCR Jbeta segments was used. A multiplex PCR assay on genomic DNA amplified the CDR3 region of rearranged TCR beta genes. The amplified TCR beta libraries were sequenced on the Illumina HiSeq System as 87-base-pair reads. In the source study's methods: Across the 500 to 700 repertoires, a later analysis counted 80 million or so unique TCR beta chains, approximately 10 million of which were shared by at least two donors. A nearest-neighbor algorithm error-corrected the raw reads and collapsed the reads into unique sequences, merging closely related sequences to remove PCR and sequencing errors. To assign V, D and J gene segments, CDR3 sequences were aligned to IMGT reference sequences. Each retained sequence needed at least a six-nucleotide match to both a V gene segment and a J gene segment. Rearrangements were called productive when the CDR3 lacked stop codons and stayed in frame with V and J; all others were non-productive. Following IMGT convention, CDR3 was defined as the stretch from the second conserved V-encoded cysteine to the conserved J-encoded phenylalanine. In an earlier analysis of 587 of the donors, sequences lacking an unambiguous match to a single V gene segment were excluded. An earlier analysis of a few hundred of the donors classified V segments as functional when productive rearrangements were above 56.7% and as segregating when the standard deviation between donors was above 5%. A statistical classification framework was built to diagnose cytomegalovirus status from the catalog of TCR beta chain sequences. V and J gene assignment, in a later analysis, came from comparing TCR nucleotide sequences with IMGT/GENE-DB human TR gene sequences. The TCRdist pipeline was used in a later analysis to assign CDR3 sequences and most-parsimonious VDJ recombination scenarios. A later analysis defined each TCR beta chain by its CDR3 amino acid sequence plus V-gene family, and excluded reads lacking a unique V-gene family. A later analysis removed 592 highly shared, low-generation-probability nucleotide sequences to deal with suspected cross-contamination and a sequencing artifact. For each public chain, a later analysis derived a clonal expansion index from normalized ranks of inferred template counts within each repertoire. In a later analysis, generation probabilities were computed with a VDJ recombination model fitted to out-of-frame rearrangements, and the resulting probabilities were checked against IGoR. In a later analysis, hypergeometric tests were used to score TCR-TCR, TCR-HLA and TCR-CMV co-occurrence, with a repertoire-size bias correction applied to TCR pairs. In a later analysis, false discovery rates were estimated by permuting HLA or CMV assignments 20 times. In a later analysis, co-occurring TCRs were grouped with DBSCAN, and TCRdist sequence similarity was added when clustering was performed within HLA-allele-positive subsets. Repertoires with fewer than 30,000 or more than 120,000 public chains were left out of co-occurrence clustering, as were four to six repertoires with anomalous nucleotide sharing. Not all clones reach the TCRdb copy of this immuneACCESS table, which keeps in-frame sequences only. Checked studies attribute under half of the gap to unresolved V genes and leave the rest unexplained. V and J calls and clone size are those listed in that table; D and trimming were worked out from the DNA. In this sample the table shows around 120,000 clones, around 77% of which occur a single time. The ten top clones hold about 3.9% of the sample.

On this clone: What antigen it recognizes has not been identified. The input lacks base qualities; no much larger clone sits a single base away.

This clonotype was sampled from a human donor in good health. This chain joins TRBV5-5 to TRBJ2-1; the D region possibly corresponds to TRBD1 (6 bases align). Sequencing was done on a sample of PBMCs. The sequence in DNA is TGTGCCAGCAGCCGGGGACAAGGCAATGAGCAGTTCTTC. The encoded protein is CASSRGQGNEQFF.